The clone carrying this T cell receptor beta chain was observed at least ten times. The antigen remains undetermined. The germline V and J ends were trimmed by 2 bases and 1 base, with 11 bases remaining between them. Germline lookup yields CDR1 SGHTA and CDR2 FQGNSA. The CDR3 consists of 15 residues. These data originate in a study of T cell repertoires in cytomegalovirus infection. Turning to the study itself: HLA-B-restricted CMV epitopes that are well studied were used alongside recently identified HLA-C-restricted ones.

TCRdb reprocessed the reads with MiXCR, giving one entry per CDR3 protein. The sample has approximately 110,000 distinct CDR3 sequences, approximately 30% seen once. The chain joins TRBV7-2 to TRBJ1-2; D is ambiguous. This receptor was identified in a human donor in good health (CMV status not recorded). Some clones in this sample may be carry-over from other donors' samples. Specimen: CD8+ T cells from cultured PBMCs, collected from culture after CMV antigen stimulation. CDR3 region: CASSLNLKLNYGYTF. The CDR3 coding sequence is TGTGCCAGCAGCTTAAATCTGAAGCTTAACTATGGCTACACCTTC.